Given below is one T cell receptor beta chain in context. Amplified regions were TCR beta CDR3 sequences from RNA transcripts. The TCR CDR3 first-round RT-PCR relied on the HTBI primer set. TCRdb called the multiplex PCR reads again in MiXCR, with one record for every CDR3 protein. The sample holds 300,000 to 450,000 distinct CDR3 sequences, 13% seen once. The CDR3 covers 18 residues. In germline, CDR1 is SGHAT, CDR2 FQNNGV. Trimming cost V 5 bases and J 4 bases; bases outside gene matches: 14. The data are from a study of T cells in Graves' hyperthyroidism and ophthalmopathy. The sample consisted of blood. V and J are TRBV11-2 and TRBJ2-5, with 12 bases matching TRBD1. The source of this sequence is a woman aged 18-35 years with Graves' hyperthyroidism. The CDR3 is CASSPGTGGSGSGETQYF. The CDR3 nucleotides are TGTGCCAGCAGCCCCGGGACAGGGGGCAGCGGGTCAGGAGAGACCCAGTACTTC.